One and the same sample provided the 15 T cell receptor beta chains below, sequenced in a study of blood T cells in healthy people across ages. For the second PCR, which ran for roughly 6 to 12 cycles, a sample-barcoded 5' primer and a J-beta primer mix were used. TCRdb fed the 5' RACE reads into MiXCR, producing one record per CDR3 protein. This sample has approximately 800,000 distinct CDR3 sequences, with under 40% found just once. Material for sequencing was blood. These receptors were taken from a man aged 18 to 35 in good health.

V gene TRBV20-1 combines with J gene TRBJ1-6; 11 nucleotides align to TRBD1. This CDR3 contains 16 residues. Germline lookup yields CDR1 DFQATT and CDR2 SNEGSKA (reference sequence). V gave up 1 base and J gave up 10 bases; unmatched junction bases: 9. The CDR3 spells CSARARDRGERSPLHF. CDR3 sequence (DNA): TGCAGTGCTAGAGCTCGGGACAGGGGGGAGCGGTCACCCCTCCACTTT.

This clonotype occurred many times. The chain couples TRBV20-1 to TRBJ2-3, with 7 bases identical to TRBD1. Germline V lookup: CDR1 DFQATT, CDR2 SNEGSKA (reference sequence). The ends lost 0 bases at V and 6 bases at J; junction bases unmatched: 12. This CDR3 contains 16 residues. This CDR3 reads CSARDPNRGGQDTQYF. CDR3 coding DNA: TGCAGTGCTAGAGATCCCAACAGGGGTGGGCAGGATACGCAGTATTTT.

The CDR3 sequence is CASSSLSQEYRSSTDTQYF. The CDR3 DNA follows: TGTGCCAGCAGCTCCCTATCCCAAGAGTACAGGAGTAGCACAGATACGCAGTATTTT. The chain links TRBV13 to TRBJ2-3; weak D call: TRBD1 (5 bases). Germline V gives CDR1 PRHDT, CDR2 FYEKMQ (reference sequence). CDR3 length: 19 residues. Deletions cut 4 bases from V and 0 bases from J, with 23 bases between. Variable domain in full (rest from reference TRBV13 and TRBJ2-3): AAGVIQSPRHLIKEKRETATLKCYPIPRHDTVYWYQQGPGQDPQFLISFYEKMQSDKGSIPDRFSAQQFSDYHSELNMSSLELGDSALYFCASSSLSQEYRSSTDTQYFGPGTRLTVL.

This clonotype was seen a handful of times. The rearrangement uses TRBV9 and TRBJ2-1; TRBD2 matches 8 bases. V gave up 4 bases and J gave up 6 bases; unmatched junction bases: 15. CDR3 size: 17 residues. CDR1 SGDLS and CDR2 YYNGEE come from the germline V gene. The CDR3 is CASSLSSGGGSPNEQFF. Here the CDR3 DNA reads TGTGCCAGCAGCCTAAGTAGTGGCGGGGGGTCTCCCAATGAGCAGTTCTTC.

This clonotype occurred a few times. The chain recombines TRBV5-1 with TRBJ2-1; D not certain. The CDR3 is made up of 13 amino acids. CDR1 is SGHRS, CDR2 YFSETQ, per germline. V dropped 2 bases and J dropped 7 bases, with 10 bases sitting between them. The CDR3 reads CASSLRAGNEQFF. The CDR3 region has the DNA TGCGCCAGCAGCTTAAGGGCTGGAAATGAGCAGTTCTTC.

This rearrangement joins TRBV19 to TRBJ2-2, with 7 bases that match TRBD1. The CDR3 extends over 14 amino acids. Germline V gene sequence: CDR1 LNHDA, CDR2 SQIVND (reference sequence). J was trimmed by 5 bases and V by 4 bases; bases with no gene match: 4. The CDR3 nucleotides are TGTGCCAGTAGTACCAAGACAGGGACCGGGGAGCTGTTTTTT. Translation gives CASSTKTGTGELFF.

The chain carries TRBV7-9 and TRBJ1-2; no clear D. CDR1 SEHNR and CDR2 FQNEAQ come from the germline V gene (reference sequence). V gave up 5 bases and J gave up 5 bases, with 12 bases separating them. The CDR3 loop spans 13 amino acids. The CDR3 DNA sequence: TGTGCCAGCAGCCCCGATATAGCTTATGGCTACACCTTC. This translates into CASSPDIAYGYTF.

V and J are TRBV29-1 and TRBJ2-5; possible D gene TRBD2, 5 bases. The CDR3 has 13 residues. V lost 3 bases and J lost 11, with 19 bases in between. CDR1 and CDR2 (germline): SQVTM, ANQGSEA. The CDR3 DNA is TGCAGCGTTGAGCCCCCTCCGGGGAATGAGCAGTACTTC. Amino acid sequence: CSVEPPPGNEQYF.

The chain is built from TRBV6-5 and TRBJ1-5; 10 bases are shared with TRBD1. CDR1 is MNHEY, CDR2 SVGAGI, per germline. The CDR3 loop spans 16 amino acids. Germline trimming cut 6 bases from V and 6 bases from J; bases unmatched to any gene: 11. Written as DNA, the CDR3 is TGTGCCAGCAGGGGTCGGGACAGGGGAGTCGGTCAGCCCCAGCATTTT. Its translation: CASRGRDRGVGQPQHF.

This clonotype has ten or more counts. The J gene is TRBJ2-5, the V gene TRBV4-2, with D perhaps matching TRBD2 (5 bases). CDR1 is LGHNA, CDR2 YNFKEQ, per germline. The CDR3 runs to 15 residues. Trimming removed 0 bases from V and 7 bases from J, with 15 bases in between. The CDR3 nucleotides read TGTGCCAGCAGCCAAGAGATCGACGGAGGCAGGACCCAGTACTTC. Protein sequence: CASSQEIDGGRTQYF.

As for this clonotype: An end of the junction differs from the germline gene, which may be a read error. The chain links TRBV6-2 or TRBV6-3 to TRBJ2-7; possibly TRBD1 for D (5 bases). The germline CDR1 and CDR2 sequences are MNHEY and SVGEGT. The CDR3 consists of 14 residues. This chain's CDR3 is CASSDSGQGGEQYF. The CDR3 DNA sequence: TGTGCCAGCAGTGACTCCGGGCAGGGTGGCGAGCAGTACTTC.

A few counts support this clonotype. This sequence joins TRBV6-6 and TRBJ1-4, with TRBD1 identical over 10 bases. V shed 2 bases, J shed 6 bases, and the junction held 6 bases outside the gene matches. CDR1 is MNHNY and CDR2 is SVGAGI in the germline V gene (reference sequence). This CDR3 spans 16 amino acids. Written as DNA, the CDR3 is TGTGCCAGCAGTTACCCCGGACAGGGGGTAGATGAAAAACTGTTTTTT. Translating it yields CASSYPGQGVDEKLFF.

The chain carries TRBV7-2 and TRBJ2-1, with 7 bases matching TRBD1. Looked up from germline, CDR1 is SGHTA and CDR2 is FQGNSA. There are 14 residues in the CDR3. The J segment lost 7 bases and the V segment lost 6 bases, leaving 9 bases of the junction unmatched. The CDR3 bases are TGTGCCAGCAGAAGATTACAGGGGAAGAATGAGCAGTTCTTC. Protein sequence: CASRRLQGKNEQFF.

J is TRBJ1-6 and V is TRBV20-1; 7 bases agree with TRBD1. V dropped 6 bases and J dropped 18; count of bases not matched to a gene: 23. The CDR3 totals 15 residues. Germline-derived CDR1 and CDR2 are DFQATT and SNEGSKA (reference sequence). Here the CDR3 reads CSARNRDSPALVPHF. For the CDR3, the DNA is TGCAGTGCACGGAACCGGGACAGCCCGGCTCTGGTCCCCCACTTT.

This clonotype was observed at least ten times. The CDR3 region is CSARVASGSTDTQYF. CDR3 nucleotides: TGCAGTGCTAGAGTAGCTAGCGGTTCCACAGATACGCAGTATTTT. The chain carries TRBV20-1 and TRBJ2-3; 7 positions agree with TRBD2. Trimming removed 1 base from V and 2 bases from J; junction bases left unmatched: 6. This CDR3 has 15 amino acids. CDR1 is DFQATT, CDR2 SNEGSKA, per germline (reference sequence).